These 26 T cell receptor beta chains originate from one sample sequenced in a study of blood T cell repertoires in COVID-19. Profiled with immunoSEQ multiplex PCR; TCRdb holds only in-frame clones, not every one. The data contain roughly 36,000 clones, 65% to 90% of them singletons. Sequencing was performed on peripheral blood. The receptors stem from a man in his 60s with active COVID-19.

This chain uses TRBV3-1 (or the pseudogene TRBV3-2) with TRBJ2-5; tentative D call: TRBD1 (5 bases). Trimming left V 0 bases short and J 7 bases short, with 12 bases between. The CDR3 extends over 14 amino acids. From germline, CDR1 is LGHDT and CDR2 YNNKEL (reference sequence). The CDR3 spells CASSQDRVMGTQYF. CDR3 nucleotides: TGTGCCAGCAGCCAAGACAGGGTGATGGGGACCCAGTACTTC.

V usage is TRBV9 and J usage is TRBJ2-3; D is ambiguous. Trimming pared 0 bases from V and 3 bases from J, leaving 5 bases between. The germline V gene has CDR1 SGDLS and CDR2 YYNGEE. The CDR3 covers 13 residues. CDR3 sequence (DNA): TGTGCCAGCAGCGTAGTCAGAACAGATACGCAGTATTTT. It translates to CASSVVRTDTQYF.

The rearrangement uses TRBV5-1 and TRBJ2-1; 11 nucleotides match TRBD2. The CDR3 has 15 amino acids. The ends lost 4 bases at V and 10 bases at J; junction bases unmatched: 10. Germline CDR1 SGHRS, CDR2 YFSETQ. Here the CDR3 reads CASSTLAGGTGEQFF. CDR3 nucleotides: TGCGCCAGCAGCACTCTAGCGGGAGGAACCGGGGAGCAGTTCTTC.

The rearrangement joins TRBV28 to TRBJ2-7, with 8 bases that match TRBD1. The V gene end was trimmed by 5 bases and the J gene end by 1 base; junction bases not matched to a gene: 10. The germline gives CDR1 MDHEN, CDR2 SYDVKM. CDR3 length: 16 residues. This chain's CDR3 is CASSPSGQATSYEQYF. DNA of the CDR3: TGTGCCAGCAGTCCTTCGGGACAGGCTACATCCTACGAGCAGTACTTC.

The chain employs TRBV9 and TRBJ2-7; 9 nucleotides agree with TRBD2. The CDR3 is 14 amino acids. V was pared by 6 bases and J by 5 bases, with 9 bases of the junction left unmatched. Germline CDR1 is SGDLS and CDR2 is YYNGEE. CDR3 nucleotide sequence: TGTGCCAGCAACACCGGACTAGCGAACCACGAGCAGTACTTC. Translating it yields CASNTGLANHEQYF.

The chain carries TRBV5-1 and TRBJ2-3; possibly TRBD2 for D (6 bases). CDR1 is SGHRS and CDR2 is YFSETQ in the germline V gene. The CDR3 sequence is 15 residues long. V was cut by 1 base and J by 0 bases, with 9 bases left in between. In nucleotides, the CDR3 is TGCGCCAGCAGCTTGTTCCGGGGGAGCACAGATACGCAGTATTTT. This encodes CASSLFRGSTDTQYF.

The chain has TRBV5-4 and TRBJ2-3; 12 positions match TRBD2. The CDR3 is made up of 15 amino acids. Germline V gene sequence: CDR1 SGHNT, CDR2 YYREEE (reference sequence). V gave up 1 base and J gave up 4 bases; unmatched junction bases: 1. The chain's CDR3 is CASSLPSGRADTQYF. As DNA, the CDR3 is TGTGCCAGCAGCTTGCCTAGCGGGAGGGCAGATACGCAGTATTTT.

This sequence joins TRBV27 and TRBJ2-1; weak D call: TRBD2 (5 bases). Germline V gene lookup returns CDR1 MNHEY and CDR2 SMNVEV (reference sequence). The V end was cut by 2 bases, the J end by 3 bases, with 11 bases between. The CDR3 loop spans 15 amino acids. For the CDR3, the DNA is TGTGCCAGCAGTTTAAAGGCAACTAGCTACAATGAGCAGTTCTTC. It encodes CASSLKATSYNEQFF.

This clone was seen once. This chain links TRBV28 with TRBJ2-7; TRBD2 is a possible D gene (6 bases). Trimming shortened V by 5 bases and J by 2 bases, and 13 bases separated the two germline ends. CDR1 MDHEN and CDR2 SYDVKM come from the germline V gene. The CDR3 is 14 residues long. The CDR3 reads CASSRAGTAYEQYF. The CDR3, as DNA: TGTGCCAGCAGTCGAGCCGGGACTGCCTACGAGCAGTACTTC.

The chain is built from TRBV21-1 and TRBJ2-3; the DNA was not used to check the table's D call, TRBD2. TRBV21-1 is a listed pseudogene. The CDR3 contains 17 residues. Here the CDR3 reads CASSRLAGGPASDTQYF. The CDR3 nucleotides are TGTGCCAGCAGCAGACTAGCGGGAGGGCCGGCATCAGATACGCAGTATTTT.

The CDR3, as DNA: TGTGCCAGCAGTGAGGGACAGGGGGGTTCACCCCTCCACTTT. Its protein product is CASSEGQGGSPLHF. The J gene is TRBJ1-6, the V gene TRBV2, with TRBD1 matching over 11 bases. Germline V lookup: CDR1 SNHLY, CDR2 FYNNEI. J lost 9 bases, V lost 3 bases, and 1 base had no gene match. The CDR3 is 14 residues long.

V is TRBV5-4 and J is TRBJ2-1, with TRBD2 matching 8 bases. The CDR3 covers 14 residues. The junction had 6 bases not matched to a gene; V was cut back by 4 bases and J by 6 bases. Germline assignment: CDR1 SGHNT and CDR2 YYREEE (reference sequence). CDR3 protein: CASSRTAGGNEQFF. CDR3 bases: TGTGCCAGCAGCCGGACCGCGGGGGGCAATGAGCAGTTCTTC.

CDR3 amino acids: CASSLSGTTNTGELFF. The CDR3 coding sequence is TGTGCCAGCAGCTTAAGCGGGACTACGAACACCGGGGAGCTGTTTTTT. V and J are TRBV7-3 and TRBJ2-2, with TRBD2 matching 7 bases. The V and J ends lost 1 base and 0 bases, in that order; junction bases with no gene match: 2. CDR1 is SGHTA and CDR2 is FQGTGA in the germline V gene. The CDR3 length is 16 residues. Variable domain in full (rest from reference TRBV7-3 and TRBJ2-2): GAGVSQTPSNKVTEKGKYVELRCDPISGHTALYWYRQSLGQGPEFLIYFQGTGAADDSGLPNDRFFAVRPEGSVSTLKIQRTERGDSAVYLCASSLSGTTNTGELFFGEGSRLTVL.

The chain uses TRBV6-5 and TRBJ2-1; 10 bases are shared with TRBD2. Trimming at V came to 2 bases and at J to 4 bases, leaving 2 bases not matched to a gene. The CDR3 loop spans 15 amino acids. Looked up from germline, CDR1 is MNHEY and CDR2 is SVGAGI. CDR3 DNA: TGTGCCAGCAGTTACGCACTAGCGGGATACAATGAGCAGTTCTTC. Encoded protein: CASSYALAGYNEQFF.

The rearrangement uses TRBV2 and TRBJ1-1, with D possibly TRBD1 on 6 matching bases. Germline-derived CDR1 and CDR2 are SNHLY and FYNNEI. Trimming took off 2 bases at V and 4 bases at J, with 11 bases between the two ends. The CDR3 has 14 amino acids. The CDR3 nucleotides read TGTGCCAGCAGTGAACGAACAGGGAGCACTGAAGCTTTCTTT. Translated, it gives CASSERTGSTEAFF.

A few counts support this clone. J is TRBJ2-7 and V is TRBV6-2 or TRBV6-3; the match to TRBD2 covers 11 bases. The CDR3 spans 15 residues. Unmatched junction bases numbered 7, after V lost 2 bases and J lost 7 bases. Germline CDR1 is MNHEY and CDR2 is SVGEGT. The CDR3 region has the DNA TGTGCCAGCAGTTACGGACTAGCGGGTTTCTGGGAGCAGTACTTC. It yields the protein CASSYGLAGFWEQYF.

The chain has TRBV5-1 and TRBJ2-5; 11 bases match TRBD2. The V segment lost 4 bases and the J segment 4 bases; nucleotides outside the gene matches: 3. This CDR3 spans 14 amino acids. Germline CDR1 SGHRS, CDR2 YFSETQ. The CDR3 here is CASSPTSGIETQYF. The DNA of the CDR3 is TGCGCCAGCAGCCCGACTAGCGGGATAGAGACCCAGTACTTC.

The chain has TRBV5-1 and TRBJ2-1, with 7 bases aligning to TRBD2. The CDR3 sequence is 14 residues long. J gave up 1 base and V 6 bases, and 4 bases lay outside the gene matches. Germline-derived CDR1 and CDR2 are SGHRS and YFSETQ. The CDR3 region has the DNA TGCGCCAGCACCGAGGGAGGGTCCTACAATGAGCAGTTCTTC. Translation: CASTEGGSYNEQFF.

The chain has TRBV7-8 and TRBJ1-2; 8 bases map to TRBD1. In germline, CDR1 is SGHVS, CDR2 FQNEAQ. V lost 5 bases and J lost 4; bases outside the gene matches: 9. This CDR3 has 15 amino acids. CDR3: CASSLNRGFFYGYTF. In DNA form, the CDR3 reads TGTGCCAGCAGCCTCAACAGGGGGTTTTTCTATGGCTACACCTTC.

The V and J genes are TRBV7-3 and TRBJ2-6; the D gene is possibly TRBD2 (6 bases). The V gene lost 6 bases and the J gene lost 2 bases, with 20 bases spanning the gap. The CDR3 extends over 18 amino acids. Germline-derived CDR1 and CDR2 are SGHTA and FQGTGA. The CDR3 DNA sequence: TGTGCCAGCAGTCTCAACGCGGGAACCAGAACTGGGGCCAACGTCCTGACTTTC. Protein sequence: CASSLNAGTRTGANVLTF.

The CDR3 region has the DNA TGTGCCAGCAGCCTAGGAGGGACTACCCAAGAGACCCAGTACTTC. As protein: CASSLGGTTQETQYF. The chain couples TRBV4-2 to TRBJ2-5; 7 bases are shared with TRBD2. The germline V gene has CDR1 LGHNA and CDR2 YNFKEQ. Trimming at V came to 4 bases and at J to 1 base, leaving 6 bases not matched to a gene. The CDR3 is made up of 15 amino acids.

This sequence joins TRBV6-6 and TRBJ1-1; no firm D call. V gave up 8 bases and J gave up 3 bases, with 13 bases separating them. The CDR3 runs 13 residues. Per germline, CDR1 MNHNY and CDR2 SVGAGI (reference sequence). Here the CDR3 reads CASGRGGDTEAFF. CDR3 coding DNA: TGTGCCAGCGGACGGGGTGGGGACACTGAAGCTTTCTTT.

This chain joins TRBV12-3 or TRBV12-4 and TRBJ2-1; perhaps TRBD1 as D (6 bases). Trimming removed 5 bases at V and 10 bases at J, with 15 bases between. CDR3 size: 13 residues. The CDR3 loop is CASSHLPRGEQFF. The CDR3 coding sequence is TGTGCCAGCAGTCACCTACCTAGGGGGGAGCAGTTCTTC.

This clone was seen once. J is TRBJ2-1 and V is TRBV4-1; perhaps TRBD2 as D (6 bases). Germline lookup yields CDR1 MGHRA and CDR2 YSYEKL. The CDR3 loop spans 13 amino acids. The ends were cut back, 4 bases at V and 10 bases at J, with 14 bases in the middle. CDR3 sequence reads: CASSPDYLGEQFF. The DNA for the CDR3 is TGCGCCAGCAGCCCGGACTACTTAGGCGAGCAGTTCTTC.

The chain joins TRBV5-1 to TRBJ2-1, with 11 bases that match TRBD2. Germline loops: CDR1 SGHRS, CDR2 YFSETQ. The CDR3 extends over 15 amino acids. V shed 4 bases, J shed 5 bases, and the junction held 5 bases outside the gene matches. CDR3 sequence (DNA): TGCGCCAGCAGCCGGACTAGCGGGCGGGACAATGAGCAGTTCTTC. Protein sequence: CASSRTSGRDNEQFF.

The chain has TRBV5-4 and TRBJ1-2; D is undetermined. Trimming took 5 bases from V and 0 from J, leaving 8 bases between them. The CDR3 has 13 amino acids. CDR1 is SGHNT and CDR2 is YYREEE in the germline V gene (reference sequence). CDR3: CASSPTANYGYTF. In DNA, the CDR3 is TGTGCCAGCAGTCCTACAGCTAACTATGGCTACACCTTC.